This TCR beta chain is drawn from a study of blood T cell repertoires in COVID-19. Overall study context: T cells, B-cell-depleted T cells, or PBMCs supplied cDNA or gDNA.

Measured with immunoSEQ multiplex PCR; TCRdb has only the in-frame clones, and not every one. The sample carries under 250,000 clones, around 88% recorded once. The trim removed 4 bases at V and 10 bases at J, leaving 6 bases unmatched. The CDR3 has 12 residues. Per the germline V gene, CDR1 is SGHRS and CDR2 is YFSETQ. Sequencing was performed on peripheral blood. The chain links TRBV5-1 to TRBJ2-3; 7 positions agree with TRBD1. The receptor was isolated from a woman in her 30s with COVID-19, enrolled during active disease. The CDR3 reads CASSDDRVAQYF. The CDR3 DNA sequence: TGCGCCAGCAGCGACGACAGGGTCGCGCAGTATTTT.